This TCR beta chain appears in the sequencing data of a study of cytomegalovirus exposure and HLA in healthy donors. Findings and caveats of the study: A few chains tied to CMV proved CMV antigen-specific in vitro. Later analysis associated a missense DCLRE1C variant with TCR beta V- and J-gene trimming. Most TCR beta V segments were productive about 87% or about 30% of the time in an earlier analysis.

CDR1 is SGHDT and CDR2 is YYEEEE in the germline V gene. The CDR3 is made up of 15 amino acids. The J segment lost 3 bases and the V segment lost 4 bases, leaving 9 bases of the junction unmatched. The PCR employed 60 Vbeta primers together with 13 Jbeta primers. Profiling relied on immunoSEQ multiplex PCR, and the TCRdb table lists in-frame clones only, not all of them. Among 40,000 or so clones listed, about 66% were seen once. The table lists this clone with a few counts. Its target is not known. The sequenced material came from PBMCs. The rearrangement uses TRBV5-6 and TRBJ2-7; 8 bases agree with TRBD1. The sequence derives from a man aged 45-60 years in good health and CMV-seropositive. The CDR3 DNA follows: TGTGCCAGCAGCCCGGAAGGACAGGGTGTCTACGAGCAGTACTTC. Translation: CASSPEGQGVYEQYF.